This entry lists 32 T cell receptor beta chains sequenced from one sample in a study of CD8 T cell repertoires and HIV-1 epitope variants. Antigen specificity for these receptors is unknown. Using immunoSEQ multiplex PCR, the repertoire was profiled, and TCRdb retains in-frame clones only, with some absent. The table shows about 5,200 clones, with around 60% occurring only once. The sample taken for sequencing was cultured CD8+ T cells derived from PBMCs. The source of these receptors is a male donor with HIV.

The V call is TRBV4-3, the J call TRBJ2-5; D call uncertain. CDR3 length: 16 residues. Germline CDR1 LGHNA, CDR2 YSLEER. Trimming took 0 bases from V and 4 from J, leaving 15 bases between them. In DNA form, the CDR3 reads TGCGCCAGCAGCCAAGAAGTCCCCGGCCACCGAGAGACCCAGTACTTC. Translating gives CASSQEVPGHRETQYF.

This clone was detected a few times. The DNA for the CDR3 is TGTGCCAGCAGCTCAAACCGGGACAGGGCCTACGAGCAGTACTTC. Translating gives CASSSNRDRAYEQYF. V is TRBV7-9 and J is TRBJ2-7, with 9 bases matching TRBD1. Germline CDR1 reads SEHNR; CDR2 reads FQNEAQ (reference sequence). V lost 4 bases, J lost 2 bases, and 6 bases stayed unmatched. There are 15 residues in the CDR3.

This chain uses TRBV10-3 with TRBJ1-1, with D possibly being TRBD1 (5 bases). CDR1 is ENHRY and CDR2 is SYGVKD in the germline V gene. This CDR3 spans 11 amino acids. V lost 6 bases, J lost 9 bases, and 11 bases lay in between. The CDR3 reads CAIRQEGKAFF. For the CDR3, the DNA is TGTGCCATCAGACAGGAGGGGAAAGCTTTCTTT.

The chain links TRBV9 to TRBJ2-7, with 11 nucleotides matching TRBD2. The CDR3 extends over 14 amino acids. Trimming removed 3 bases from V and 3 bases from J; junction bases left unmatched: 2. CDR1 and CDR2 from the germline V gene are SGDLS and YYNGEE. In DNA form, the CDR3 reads TGTGCCAGCAGCGAGGGGACTAGCGGCTACGAGCAGTACTTC. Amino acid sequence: CASSEGTSGYEQYF.

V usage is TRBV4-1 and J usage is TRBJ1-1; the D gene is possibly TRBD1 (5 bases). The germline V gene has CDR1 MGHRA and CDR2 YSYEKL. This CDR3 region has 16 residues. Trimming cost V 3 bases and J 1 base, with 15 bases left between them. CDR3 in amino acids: CASSQPTGGGNTEAFF. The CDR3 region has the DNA TGCGCCAGCAGCCAGCCCACCGGGGGAGGGAACACTGAAGCTTTCTTT.

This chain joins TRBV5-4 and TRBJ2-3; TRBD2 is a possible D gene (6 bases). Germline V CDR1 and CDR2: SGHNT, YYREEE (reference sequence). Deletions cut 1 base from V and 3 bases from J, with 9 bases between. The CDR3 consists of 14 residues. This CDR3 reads CASSLWAGTDTQYF. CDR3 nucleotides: TGTGCCAGCAGCTTGTGGGCGGGAACAGATACGCAGTATTTT. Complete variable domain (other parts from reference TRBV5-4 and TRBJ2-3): ETGVTQSPTHLIKTRGQQVTLRCSSQSGHNTVSWYQQALGQGPQFIFQYYREEENGRGNFPPRFSGLQFPNYSSELNVNALELDDSALYLCASSLWAGTDTQYFGPGTRLTVL.

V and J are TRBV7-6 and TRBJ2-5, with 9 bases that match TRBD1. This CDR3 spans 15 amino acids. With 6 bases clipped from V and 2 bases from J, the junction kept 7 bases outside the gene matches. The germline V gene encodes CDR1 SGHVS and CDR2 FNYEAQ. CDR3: CASRPGTGWQETQYF. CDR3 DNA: TGTGCCAGCAGACCCGGGACAGGGTGGCAAGAGACCCAGTACTTC.

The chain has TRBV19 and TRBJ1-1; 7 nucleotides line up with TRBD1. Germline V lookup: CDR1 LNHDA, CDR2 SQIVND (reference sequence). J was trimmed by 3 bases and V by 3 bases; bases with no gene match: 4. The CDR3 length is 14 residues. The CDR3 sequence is CASSIGRGDTEAFF. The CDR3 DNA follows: TGTGCCAGTAGTATCGGCAGGGGGGACACTGAAGCTTTCTTT. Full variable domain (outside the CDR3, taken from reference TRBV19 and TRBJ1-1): DGGITQSPKYLFRKEGQNVTLSCEQNLNHDAMYWYRQDPGQGLRLIYYSQIVNDFQKGDIAEGYSVSREKKESFPLTVTSAQKNPTAFYLCASSIGRGDTEAFFGQGTRLTVV.

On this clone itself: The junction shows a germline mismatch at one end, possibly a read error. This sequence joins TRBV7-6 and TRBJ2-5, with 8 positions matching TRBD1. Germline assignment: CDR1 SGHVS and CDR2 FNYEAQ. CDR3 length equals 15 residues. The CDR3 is CASSLAGTGQEAQYF. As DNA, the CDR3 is TGTGCCAGCAGCTTAGCAGGGACAGGTCAAGAGGCCCAGTACTTC.

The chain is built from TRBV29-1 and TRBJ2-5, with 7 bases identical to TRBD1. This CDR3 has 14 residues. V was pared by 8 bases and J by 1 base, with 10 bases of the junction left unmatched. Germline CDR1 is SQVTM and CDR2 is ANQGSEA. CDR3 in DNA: TGCAGCACCAGACAGGGTTCTTTCCAAGAGACCCAGTACTTC. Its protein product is CSTRQGSFQETQYF.

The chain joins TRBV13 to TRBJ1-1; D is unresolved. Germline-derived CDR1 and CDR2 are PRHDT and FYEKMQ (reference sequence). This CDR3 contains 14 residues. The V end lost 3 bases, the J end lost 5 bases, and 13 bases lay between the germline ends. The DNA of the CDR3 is TGTGCCAGCAGCTTTAATCGTGGTAGGACTGAAGCTTTCTTT. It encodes CASSFNRGRTEAFF. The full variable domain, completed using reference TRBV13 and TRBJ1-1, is AAGVIQSPRHLIKEKRETATLKCYPIPRHDTVYWYQQGPGQDPQFLISFYEKMQSDKGSIPDRFSAQQFSDYHSELNMSSLELGDSALYFCASSFNRGRTEAFFGQGTRLTVV.

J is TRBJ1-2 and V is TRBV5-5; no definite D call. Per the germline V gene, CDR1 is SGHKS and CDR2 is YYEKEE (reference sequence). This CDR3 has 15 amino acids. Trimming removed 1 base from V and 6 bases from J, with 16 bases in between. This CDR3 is CASSLHLVPVDGYTF. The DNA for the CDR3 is TGTGCCAGCAGCTTGCACCTCGTACCTGTCGATGGCTACACCTTC. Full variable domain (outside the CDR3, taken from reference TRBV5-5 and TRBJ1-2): DAGVTQSPTHLIKTRGQQVTLRCSPISGHKSVSWYQQVLGQGPQFIFQYYEKEERGRGNFPDRFSARQFPNYSSELNVNALLLGDSALYLCASSLHLVPVDGYTFGSGTRLTVV.

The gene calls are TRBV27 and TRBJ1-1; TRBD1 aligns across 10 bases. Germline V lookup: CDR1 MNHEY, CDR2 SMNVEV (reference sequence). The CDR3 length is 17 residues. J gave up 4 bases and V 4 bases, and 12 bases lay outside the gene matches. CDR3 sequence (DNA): TGTGCCAGCAGTTCCCCCGGGACAGGGGTGATTTCCACTGAAGCTTTCTTT. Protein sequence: CASSSPGTGVISTEAFF.

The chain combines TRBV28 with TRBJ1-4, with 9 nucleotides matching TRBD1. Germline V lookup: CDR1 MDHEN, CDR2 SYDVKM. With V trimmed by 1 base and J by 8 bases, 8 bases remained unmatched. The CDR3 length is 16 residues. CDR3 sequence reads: CASSLSATGGREKLFF. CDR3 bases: TGTGCCAGCAGTTTATCTGCGACAGGGGGAAGAGAAAAACTGTTTTTT.

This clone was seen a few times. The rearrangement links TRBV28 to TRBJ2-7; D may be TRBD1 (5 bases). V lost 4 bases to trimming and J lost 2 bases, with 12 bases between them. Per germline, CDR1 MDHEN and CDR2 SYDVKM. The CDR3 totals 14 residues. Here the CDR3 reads CASSWIDSPYEQYF. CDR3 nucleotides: TGTGCCAGCAGTTGGATAGACAGTCCCTACGAGCAGTACTTC.

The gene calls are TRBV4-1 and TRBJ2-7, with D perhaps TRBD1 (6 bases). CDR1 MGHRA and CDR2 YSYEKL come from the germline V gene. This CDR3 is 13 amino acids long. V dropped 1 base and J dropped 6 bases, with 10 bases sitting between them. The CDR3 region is CASSQVEGGEQYF. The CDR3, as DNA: TGCGCCAGCAGCCAAGTTGAAGGGGGCGAGCAGTACTTC.

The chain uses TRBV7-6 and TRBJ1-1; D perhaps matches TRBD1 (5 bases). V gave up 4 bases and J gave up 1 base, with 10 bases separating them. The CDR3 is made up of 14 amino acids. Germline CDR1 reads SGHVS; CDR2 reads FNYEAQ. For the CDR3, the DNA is TGTGCCAGCAGCTCCATGGACAAGAACACTGAAGCTTTCTTT. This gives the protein CASSSMDKNTEAFF.

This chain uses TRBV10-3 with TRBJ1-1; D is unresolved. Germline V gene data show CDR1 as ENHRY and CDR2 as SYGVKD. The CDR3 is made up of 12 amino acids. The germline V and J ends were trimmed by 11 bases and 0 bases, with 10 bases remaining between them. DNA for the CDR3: TGTGCCGCCCAATCTCTGAACACTGAAGCTTTCTTT. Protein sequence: CAAQSLNTEAFF.

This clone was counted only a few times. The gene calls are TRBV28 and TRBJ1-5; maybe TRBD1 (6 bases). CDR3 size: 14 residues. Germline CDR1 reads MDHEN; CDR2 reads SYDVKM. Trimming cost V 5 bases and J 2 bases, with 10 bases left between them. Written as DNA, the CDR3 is TGTGCCAGCAGTATCAGGACAGGCAATCAGCCCCAGCATTTT. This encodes CASSIRTGNQPQHF. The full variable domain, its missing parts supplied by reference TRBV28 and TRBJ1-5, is DVKVTQSSRYLVKRTGEKVFLECVQDMDHENMFWYRQDPGLGLRLIYFSYDVKMKEKGDIPEGYSVSREKKERFSLILESASTNQTSMYLCASSIRTGNQPQHFGDGTRLSIL.

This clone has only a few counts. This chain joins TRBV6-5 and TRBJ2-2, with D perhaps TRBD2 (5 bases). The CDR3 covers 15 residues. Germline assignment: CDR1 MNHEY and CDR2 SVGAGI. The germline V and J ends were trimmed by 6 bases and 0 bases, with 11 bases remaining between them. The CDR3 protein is CASSPDYTNTGELFF. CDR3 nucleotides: TGTGCCAGCAGCCCCGACTATACGAACACCGGGGAGCTGTTTTTT.

CDR3: CASSDGDRAHEQYF. The DNA for the CDR3 is TGCGCCAGCAGCGACGGAGACAGGGCCCACGAGCAGTACTTC. The rearrangement joins TRBV5-1 to TRBJ2-5; TRBD1 matches 7 bases. Matching the DNA end better, TRBJ2-7 makes the J call doubtful. The CDR3 extends over 14 amino acids. CDR1 SGHRS and CDR2 YFSETQ come from the germline V gene.

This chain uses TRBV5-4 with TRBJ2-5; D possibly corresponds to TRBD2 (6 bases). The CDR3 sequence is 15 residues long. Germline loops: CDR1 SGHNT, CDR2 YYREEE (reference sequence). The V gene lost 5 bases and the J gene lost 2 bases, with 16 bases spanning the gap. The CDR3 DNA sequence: TGTGCCAGCAGTCCCGCGGGGACTTCGCAAGAGACCCAGTACTTC. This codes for CASSPAGTSQETQYF.

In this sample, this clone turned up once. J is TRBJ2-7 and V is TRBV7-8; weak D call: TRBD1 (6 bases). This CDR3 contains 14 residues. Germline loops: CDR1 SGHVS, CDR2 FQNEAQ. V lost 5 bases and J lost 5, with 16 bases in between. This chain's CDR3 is CASSPTRGIDEQYF. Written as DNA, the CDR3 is TGTGCCAGCAGCCCAACGAGGGGGATCGACGAGCAGTACTTC.

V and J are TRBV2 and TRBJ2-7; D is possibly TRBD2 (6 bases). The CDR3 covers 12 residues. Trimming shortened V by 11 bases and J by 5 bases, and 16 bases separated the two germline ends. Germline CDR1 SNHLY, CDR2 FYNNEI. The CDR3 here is CAGRGGSDEQYF. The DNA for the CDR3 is TGTGCCGGGAGAGGAGGGTCAGACGAGCAGTACTTC.

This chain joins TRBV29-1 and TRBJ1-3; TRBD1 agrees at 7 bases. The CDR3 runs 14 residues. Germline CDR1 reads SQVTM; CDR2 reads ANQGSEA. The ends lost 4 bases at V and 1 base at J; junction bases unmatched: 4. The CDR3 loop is CSVVTGQSGNTIYF. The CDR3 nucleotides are TGCAGCGTTGTGACAGGGCAGTCTGGAAACACCATATATTTT.

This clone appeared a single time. CDR3 sequence (DNA): TGTGCCAGCAGCAGGGGCTCTAATGAAAAACTGTTTTTT. This translates into CASSRGSNEKLFF. This sequence joins TRBV28 and TRBJ1-4; possible D gene TRBD1, 6 bases. The CDR3 runs to 13 residues. The germline V gene has CDR1 MDHEN and CDR2 SYDVKM. With 6 bases removed from V and 3 bases from J, the gap between germline ends came to 8 bases.

The CDR3 here is CASSDSVGPTDTQYF. The CDR3 DNA reads as TGTGCCAGCAGTGACTCGGTGGGGCCCACAGATACGCAGTATTTT. The V call is TRBV6-4, the J call TRBJ2-3, with D possibly matching TRBD1 (5 bases). Germline assignment: CDR1 MRHNA and CDR2 SNTAGT. The germline V and J ends were trimmed by 0 bases and 2 bases, with 9 bases remaining between them. CDR3 length equals 15 residues.

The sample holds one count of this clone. The CDR3 spells CASSWGSYEQYF. CDR3 sequence (DNA): TGCGCCAGCAGCTGGGGGTCCTACGAGCAGTACTTC. The chain employs TRBV5-1 and TRBJ2-7; possibly TRBD1 or TRBD2 for D (5 bases each). The CDR3 runs 12 residues. The germline gives CDR1 SGHRS, CDR2 YFSETQ. V was trimmed by 3 bases and J by 1 base, leaving 5 bases between them.

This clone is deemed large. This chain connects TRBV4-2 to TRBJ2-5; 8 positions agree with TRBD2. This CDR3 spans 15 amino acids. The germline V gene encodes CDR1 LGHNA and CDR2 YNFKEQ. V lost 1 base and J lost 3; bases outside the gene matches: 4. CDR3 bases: TGTGCCAGCAGCCAAGGCGGAGCGGGGGAAGAGACCCAGTACTTC. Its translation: CASSQGGAGEETQYF.

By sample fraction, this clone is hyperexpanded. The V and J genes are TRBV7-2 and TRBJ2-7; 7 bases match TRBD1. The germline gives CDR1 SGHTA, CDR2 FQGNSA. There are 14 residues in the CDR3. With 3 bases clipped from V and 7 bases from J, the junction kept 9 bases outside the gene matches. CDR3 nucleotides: TGTGCCAGCAGCTTGGGACAGTACCTTCGTGAGCAGTACTTC. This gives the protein CASSLGQYLREQYF.

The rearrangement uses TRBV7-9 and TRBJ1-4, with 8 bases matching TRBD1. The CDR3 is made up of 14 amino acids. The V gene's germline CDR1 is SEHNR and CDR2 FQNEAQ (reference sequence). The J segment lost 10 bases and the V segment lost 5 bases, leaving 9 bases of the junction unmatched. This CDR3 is CASSDPTGEGKLFF. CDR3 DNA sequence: TGTGCCAGCAGCGACCCGACAGGGGAGGGAAAACTGTTTTTT.

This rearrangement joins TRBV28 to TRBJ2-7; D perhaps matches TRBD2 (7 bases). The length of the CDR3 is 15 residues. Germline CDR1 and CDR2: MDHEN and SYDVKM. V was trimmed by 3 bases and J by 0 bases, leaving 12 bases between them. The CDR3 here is CASSFRGASSYEQYF. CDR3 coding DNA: TGTGCCAGCAGTTTCCGGGGGGCGAGCTCCTACGAGCAGTACTTC.